Each of the 27 T cell receptor beta chains below was sequenced from the same sample in a study of blood T cell repertoires in COVID-19. The assay was immunoSEQ multiplex PCR, and TCRdb's table has in-frame clones only and misses some. The sample holds about 370,000 clones; roughly 90% are singletons and the top ten take around 3%. Sequences were obtained from peripheral blood. These receptors all come from a woman aged 25 to 39 with COVID-19, enrolled during active disease.

The chain couples TRBV9 to TRBJ1-2; D uncertain. The V gene's germline CDR1 is SGDLS and CDR2 YYNGEE. The CDR3 is 13 residues long. V was pared by 7 bases and J by 8 bases, with 18 bases between. The CDR3 sequence: CASGAGRLGGYTF. The CDR3 bases are TGTGCCAGCGGAGCGGGCCGTTTAGGAGGCTACACCTTC.

Remarks on this clone: This sample includes further DNA sequences coding for the same CDR3. The chain combines TRBV2 with TRBJ1-2; D gene unclear. Germline V gene lookup returns CDR1 SNHLY and CDR2 FYNNEI. The CDR3 consists of 11 residues. V dropped 1 base and J dropped 8 bases, with 5 bases sitting between them. This CDR3 reads CASSEGGGYTF. DNA of the CDR3: TGTGCCAGCAGTGAAGGAGGGGGCTACACCTTC.

CDR3 coding DNA: TGTGCCATCAGTGATGGGGCAGGGGGCTTCGAAGCTTTCTTT. Translated, it gives CAISDGAGGFEAFF. The rearrangement links TRBV10-3 to TRBJ1-1, with 8 bases lining up with TRBD1. CDR3 length: 14 residues. Germline values: CDR1 ENHRY, CDR2 SYGVKD. The V and J ends lost 3 bases and 8 bases, in that order; junction bases with no gene match: 8.

The CDR3 region has the DNA TGCAGCGCGAAGACAGACATTAACTCCTACAATGAGCAGTTCTTC. It translates to CSAKTDINSYNEQFF. The chain is built from TRBV29-1 and TRBJ2-1; a possible D gene is TRBD1 (5 bases). CDR1 SQVTM and CDR2 ANQGSEA come from the germline V gene. Trimming took off 7 bases at V and 0 bases at J, with 16 bases between the two ends. The CDR3 runs 15 residues.

This clone appeared a few times. The chain is built from TRBV19 and TRBJ2-1, with 13 bases identical to TRBD2. Germline V gives CDR1 LNHDA, CDR2 SQIVND (reference sequence). V lost 6 bases and J lost 4; bases outside the gene matches: 3. The CDR3 sequence is 15 residues long. CDR3 residues: CASSLGLAGYNEQFF. The CDR3 nucleotides are TGTGCCAGTAGCTTGGGACTAGCGGGGTACAATGAGCAGTTCTTC.

This sequence joins TRBV29-1 and TRBJ1-1, with a possible D match to TRBD1 (5 bases). Per the germline V gene, CDR1 is SQVTM and CDR2 is ANQGSEA. The CDR3 extends over 12 amino acids. V was clipped by 6 bases and J by 1 base, with 9 bases between them. The CDR3: CSVGHPNTEAFF. Written as DNA, the CDR3 is TGCAGCGTAGGACACCCGAACACTGAAGCTTTCTTT.

This clone was recorded only once. V and J are TRBV12-5 and TRBJ1-1; D gene uncertain. The CDR3 consists of 15 residues. Germline-derived CDR1 and CDR2 are LGHNT and FRNRAP. V was clipped by 5 bases and J by 0 bases, with 13 bases between them. In nucleotides, the CDR3 is TGTGCTAGTGGTACAGCACAGATTTTGAACACTGAAGCTTTCTTT. This translates into CASGTAQILNTEAFF.

The count of this clone is one. The chain has TRBV3-1 (or the pseudogene TRBV3-2) and TRBJ2-1, with TRBD2 as a possible D gene (5 bases). V was trimmed by 4 bases and J by 10 bases, leaving 11 bases between them. Germline V gives CDR1 LGHDT, CDR2 YNNKEL (reference sequence). This CDR3 is 12 amino acids long. The CDR3 nucleotides read TGTGCCAGCAGCCTCCCATCGGGGGAGCAGTTCTTC. It specifies CASSLPSGEQFF.

This clone was seen just once. V usage is TRBV27 and J usage is TRBJ2-5; weak D call: TRBD1 (6 bases). The V end lost 5 bases, the J end lost 5 bases, and 21 bases lay between the germline ends. Germline values: CDR1 MNHEY, CDR2 SMNVEV (reference sequence). The CDR3 is made up of 16 amino acids. CDR3 sequence reads: CASSTQLQGPGETQYF. The CDR3 DNA follows: TGTGCCAGCAGTACCCAGCTACAGGGACCTGGGGAGACCCAGTACTTC.

J is TRBJ2-5 and V is TRBV14; a possible D gene is TRBD2 (5 bases). CDR3 size: 15 residues. In germline, CDR1 is SGHDN, CDR2 FVKESK. The V gene lost 4 bases and the J gene lost 5 bases, with 17 bases spanning the gap. CDR3 in DNA: TGTGCCAGCAGCCTCATTTCACGGGGTCCGGAGACCCAGTACTTC. Its protein is CASSLISRGPETQYF.

V gene TRBV5-4 combines with J gene TRBJ2-7; 10 bases map to TRBD1. The germline V gene has CDR1 SGHNT and CDR2 YYREEE (reference sequence). Unmatched junction bases numbered 4, after V lost 1 base and J lost 6 bases. This CDR3 is 14 amino acids long. This CDR3 reads CASSLWGTGAEQYV. In nucleotides, the CDR3 is TGTGCCAGCAGCTTGTGGGGGACAGGGGCCGAGCAGTACGTC.

This chain joins TRBV5-1 and TRBJ2-1; 8 bases line up with TRBD2. V lost 2 bases, J lost 2 bases, and 6 bases stayed unmatched. The germline CDR1 and CDR2 sequences are SGHRS and YFSETQ. The CDR3 is made up of 16 amino acids. The CDR3 DNA sequence: TGCGCCAGCAGCTTAGAACTAGCGGCCACCTACAATGAGCAGTTCTTC. This gives the protein CASSLELAATYNEQFF.

The V call is TRBV19, the J call TRBJ2-5; D perhaps matches TRBD2 (5 bases). The V end was cut by 3 bases, the J end by 0 bases, with 8 bases between. The V gene's germline CDR1 is LNHDA and CDR2 SQIVND (reference sequence). This CDR3 contains 14 residues. CDR3 protein: CASSMRGYQETQYF. The CDR3 region has the DNA TGTGCCAGTAGTATGAGAGGGTACCAAGAGACCCAGTACTTC. The full variable domain, completed using reference TRBV19 and TRBJ2-5, is DGGITQSPKYLFRKEGQNVTLSCEQNLNHDAMYWYRQDPGQGLRLIYYSQIVNDFQKGDIAEGYSVSREKKESFPLTVTSAQKNPTAFYLCASSMRGYQETQYFGPGTRLLVL.

The chain links TRBV5-6 to TRBJ2-1; 10 bases agree with TRBD1. The CDR3 has 17 residues. Germline assignment: CDR1 SGHDT and CDR2 YYEEEE. Unmatched junction bases numbered 11, after V lost 0 bases and J lost 8 bases. Here the CDR3 DNA reads TGTGCCAGCAGCTTGGGTATAGGGACAGGGGCCAGCCATGAGCAGTTCTTC. Residues: CASSLGIGTGASHEQFF.

This chain links TRBV30 with TRBJ2-2; D uncertain. Germline V lookup: CDR1 GTSNPN, CDR2 SVGIG (reference sequence). Trimming removed 8 bases from V and 6 bases from J, with 13 bases in between. CDR3 length equals 12 residues. CDR3 amino acids: CARQPDSGELFF. In nucleotides, the CDR3 is TGTGCCCGCCAGCCTGACTCCGGGGAGCTGTTTTTT.

V usage is TRBV5-1 and J usage is TRBJ2-4, with 16 positions matching TRBD2. The CDR3 is 18 residues long. Germline CDR1 reads SGHRS; CDR2 reads YFSETQ. The V and J ends lost 4 bases and 1 base, in that order; junction bases with no gene match: 5. The chain's CDR3 is CASSPGLAGGWAKNIQYF. In nucleotides, the CDR3 is TGCGCCAGCAGCCCGGGACTAGCGGGAGGGTGGGCCAAAAACATTCAGTACTTC.

CDR3 loop: CSGTQGPGQPQHF. CDR3 DNA sequence: TGCAGCGGTACCCAGGGGCCCGGGCAGCCCCAGCATTTT. This chain uses TRBV29-1 with TRBJ1-5, with D maybe TRBD1 (6 bases). V was pared by 7 bases and J by 7 bases, with 17 bases between. The V gene's germline CDR1 is SQVTM and CDR2 ANQGSEA. This CDR3 has 13 residues. Supplemented by reference TRBV29-1 and TRBJ1-5, the full variable domain reads SAVISQKPSRDICQRGTSLTIQCQVDSQVTMMFWYRQQPGQSLTLIATANQGSEATYESGFVIDKFPISRPNLTFSTLTVSNMSPEDSSIYLCSGTQGPGQPQHFGDGTRLSIL.

The chain uses TRBV5-1 and TRBJ2-1; 8 positions agree with TRBD1. The CDR3 consists of 14 residues. Germline V lookup: CDR1 SGHRS, CDR2 YFSETQ. V dropped 3 bases and J dropped 3; count of bases not matched to a gene: 2. The CDR3 is CASSSTGGYNEQFF. Written as DNA, the CDR3 is TGCGCCAGCAGCTCTACAGGGGGCTACAATGAGCAGTTCTTC. The entire variable domain, with the rest obtained from reference TRBV5-1 and TRBJ2-1, is as follows: KAGVTQTPRYLIKTRGQQVTLSCSPISGHRSVSWYQQTPGQGLQFLFEYFSETQRNKGNFPGRFSGRQFSNSRSEMNVSTLELGDSALYLCASSSTGGYNEQFFGPGTRLTVL.

In its sample, this clone was seen a few times. The rearrangement joins TRBV12-3 or TRBV12-4 to TRBJ1-1, with D perhaps matching TRBD1 (6 bases). The CDR3 is made up of 12 amino acids. V dropped 3 bases and J dropped 7 bases, with 9 bases sitting between them. The CDR3 nucleotides are TGTGCCAGCAGTTTTCAGGACAGTGAAGCTTTCTTT. Protein sequence: CASSFQDSEAFF.

The chain employs TRBV5-8 and TRBJ2-1, with D maybe TRBD1 (6 bases). This CDR3 comprises 16 residues. V was pared by 0 bases and J by 0 bases, with 10 bases between. Germline V gene data show CDR1 as SGHTS and CDR2 as YDEGEE. CDR3 protein: CASSLVLDSSYNEQFF. DNA for the CDR3: TGTGCCAGCAGCTTGGTCTTGGACAGCTCCTACAATGAGCAGTTCTTC.

This clone came up a few times. The rearrangement joins TRBV2 to TRBJ1-4; 9 bases map to TRBD1. Per germline, CDR1 SNHLY and CDR2 FYNNEI. The CDR3 is 15 amino acids. Germline trimming cut 6 bases from V and 5 bases from J; bases unmatched to any gene: 7. DNA of the CDR3: TGTGCCAGCAGGGCCGACAGGGGGTTGAATGAAAAACTGTTTTTT. It is translated as CASRADRGLNEKLFF. Full variable domain (remainder filled in from reference TRBV2 and TRBJ1-4): EPEVTQTPSHQVTQMGQEVILRCVPISNHLYFYWYRQILGQKVEFLVSFYNNEISEKSEIFDDQFSVERPDGSNFTLKIRSTKLEDSAMYFCASRADRGLNEKLFFGSGTQLSVL.

This chain links TRBV30 with TRBJ2-1; TRBD2 matches at 8 bases. CDR3 length: 15 amino acids. With 0 bases clipped from V and 6 bases from J, the junction kept 7 bases outside the gene matches. Germline V gene sequence: CDR1 GTSNPN, CDR2 SVGIG (reference sequence). CDR3 protein: CAWSVKRESGNEQFF. The CDR3 region has the DNA TGTGCCTGGAGTGTGAAGCGGGAGAGTGGCAATGAGCAGTTCTTC.

This clone was seen a single time. CDR3 loop: CSVTPGSAANTQYF. The CDR3 region has the DNA TGCAGCGTTACCCCCGGGAGCGCTGCGAATACGCAGTATTTT. The J gene is TRBJ2-3, the V gene TRBV29-1; TRBD2 is a possible D gene (6 bases). Germline V gene lookup returns CDR1 SQVTM and CDR2 ANQGSEA. The CDR3 runs to 14 residues. V was pared by 5 bases and J by 7 bases, with 19 bases between.

The chain is built from TRBV3-1 (or the pseudogene TRBV3-2) and TRBJ2-7; TRBD2 matches 10 bases. Germline values: CDR1 LGHDT, CDR2 YNNKEL (reference sequence). V lost 0 bases to trimming and J lost 1 base; unmatched junction nucleotides: 9. CDR3 length: 18 amino acids. The CDR3 protein is CASSQESCPSGRSYEQYV. CDR3 nucleotides: TGTGCCAGCAGCCAAGAAAGCTGTCCTAGCGGGAGATCCTACGAGCAGTACGTC.

J is TRBJ2-1 and V is TRBV28; D is unclear. This CDR3 comprises 14 residues. Germline assignment: CDR1 MDHEN and CDR2 SYDVKM. Trimming removed 1 base at V and 5 bases at J, with 9 bases between. The CDR3 loop reads CASSLLGSHNEQFF. As DNA, the CDR3 is TGTGCCAGCAGTTTATTGGGTAGCCACAATGAGCAGTTCTTC. The full variable domain, in which reference TRBV28 and TRBJ2-1 provide the parts outside the CDR3, is DVKVTQSSRYLVKRTGEKVFLECVQDMDHENMFWYRQDPGLGLRLIYFSYDVKMKEKGDIPEGYSVSREKKERFSLILESASTNQTSMYLCASSLLGSHNEQFFGPGTRLTVL.

The rearrangement joins TRBV2 to TRBJ1-4, with a weak D call TRBD1 (5 bases). Trimming shortened V by 5 bases and J by 1 base, and 14 bases separated the two germline ends. The CDR3 extends over 16 amino acids. Germline CDR1 SNHLY, CDR2 FYNNEI. This chain's CDR3 is CASSSFAGGTNEKLFF. In DNA form, the CDR3 reads TGTGCCAGCAGTAGCTTTGCGGGGGGAACTAATGAAAAACTGTTTTTT.

The table lists this clone with a count of one. This rearrangement joins TRBV13 to TRBJ1-2; no clear D. This CDR3 spans 16 amino acids. With 5 bases removed from V and 8 bases from J, the gap between germline ends came to 24 bases. Germline CDR1 and CDR2: PRHDT and FYEKMQ (reference sequence). CDR3 sequence: CASSRPAGRRWEGYTF. DNA for the CDR3: TGTGCCAGCAGCCGGCCCGCCGGACGACGCTGGGAGGGCTACACCTTC. The complete variable domain, with remaining parts taken from reference TRBV13 and TRBJ1-2, reads AAGVIQSPRHLIKEKRETATLKCYPIPRHDTVYWYQQGPGQDPQFLISFYEKMQSDKGSIPDRFSAQQFSDYHSELNMSSLELGDSALYFCASSRPAGRRWEGYTFGSGTRLTVV.